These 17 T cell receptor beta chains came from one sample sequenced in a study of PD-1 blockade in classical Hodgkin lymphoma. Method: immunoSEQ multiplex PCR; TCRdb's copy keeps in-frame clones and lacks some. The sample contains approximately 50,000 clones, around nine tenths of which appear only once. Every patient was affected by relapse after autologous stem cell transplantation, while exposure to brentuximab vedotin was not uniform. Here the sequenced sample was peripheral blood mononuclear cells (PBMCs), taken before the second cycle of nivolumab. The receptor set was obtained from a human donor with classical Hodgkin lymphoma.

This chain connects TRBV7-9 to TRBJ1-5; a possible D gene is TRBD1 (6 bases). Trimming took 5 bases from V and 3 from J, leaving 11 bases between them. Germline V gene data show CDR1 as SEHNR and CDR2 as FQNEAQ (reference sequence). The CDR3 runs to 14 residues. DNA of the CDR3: TGTGCCAGCAGCCCCGGGGGCGCCAATCAGCCCCAGCATTTT. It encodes CASSPGGANQPQHF.

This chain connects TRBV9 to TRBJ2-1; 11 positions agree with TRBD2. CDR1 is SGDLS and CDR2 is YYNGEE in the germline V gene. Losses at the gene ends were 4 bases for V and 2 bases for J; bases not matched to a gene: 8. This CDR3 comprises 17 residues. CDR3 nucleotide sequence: TGTGCCAGCAGCTGCCGACTAGCGGGGTCGCCCTACAATGAGCAGTTCTTC. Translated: CASSCRLAGSPYNEQFF.

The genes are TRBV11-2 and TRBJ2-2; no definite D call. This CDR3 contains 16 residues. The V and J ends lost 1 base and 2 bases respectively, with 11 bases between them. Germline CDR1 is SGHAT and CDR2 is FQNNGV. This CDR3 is CASSLATGGNTGELFF. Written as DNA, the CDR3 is TGTGCCAGCAGCTTAGCCACTGGCGGTAACACCGGGGAGCTGTTTTTT.

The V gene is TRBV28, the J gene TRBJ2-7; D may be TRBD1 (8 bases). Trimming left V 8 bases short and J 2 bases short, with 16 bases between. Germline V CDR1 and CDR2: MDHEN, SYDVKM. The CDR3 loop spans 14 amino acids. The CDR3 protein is CASGRGGQAYEQYF. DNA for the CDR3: TGTGCCAGCGGAAGGGGGGGACAGGCCTACGAGCAGTACTTC.

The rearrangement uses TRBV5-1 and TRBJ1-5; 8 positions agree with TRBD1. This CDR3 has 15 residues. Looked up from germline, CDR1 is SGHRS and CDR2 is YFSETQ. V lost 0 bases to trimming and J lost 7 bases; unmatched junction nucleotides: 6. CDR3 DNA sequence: TGCGCCAGCAGCTTGGCAGGGGGCTTCGGGCAGCCCCAGCATTTT. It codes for CASSLAGGFGQPQHF.

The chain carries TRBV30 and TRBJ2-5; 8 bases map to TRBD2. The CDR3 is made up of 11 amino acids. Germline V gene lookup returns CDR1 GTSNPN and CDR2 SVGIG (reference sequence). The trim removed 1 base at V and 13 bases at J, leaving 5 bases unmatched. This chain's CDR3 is CAWSDFAGGYF. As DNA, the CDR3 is TGTGCCTGGAGTGATTTCGCGGGAGGGTACTTC.

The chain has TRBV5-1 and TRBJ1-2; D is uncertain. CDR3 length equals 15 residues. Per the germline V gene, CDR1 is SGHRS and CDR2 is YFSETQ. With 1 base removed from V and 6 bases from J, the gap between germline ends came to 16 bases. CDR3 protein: CASSLIPRLGNGYTF. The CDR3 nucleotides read TGCGCCAGCAGCTTGATCCCGCGACTAGGGAATGGCTACACCTTC.

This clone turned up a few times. The CDR3 bases are TGTGCCAGCAGCGCTGGGGTCAGTGACAGCCCGCAGTTCTTC. It encodes CASSAGVSDSPQFF. The rearrangement links TRBV7-9 to TRBJ2-1; the D gene is possibly TRBD1 (5 bases). CDR3 length equals 14 residues. Germline CDR1 and CDR2: SEHNR and FQNEAQ (reference sequence). V lost 5 bases, J lost 12 bases, and 20 bases lay in between.

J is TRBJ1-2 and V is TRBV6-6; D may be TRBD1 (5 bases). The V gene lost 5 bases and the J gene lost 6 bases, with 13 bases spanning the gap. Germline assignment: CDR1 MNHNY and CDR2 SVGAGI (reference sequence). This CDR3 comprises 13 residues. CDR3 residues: CASSIQGANGYTF. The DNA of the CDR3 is TGTGCCAGCAGTATCCAGGGAGCGAATGGCTACACCTTC.

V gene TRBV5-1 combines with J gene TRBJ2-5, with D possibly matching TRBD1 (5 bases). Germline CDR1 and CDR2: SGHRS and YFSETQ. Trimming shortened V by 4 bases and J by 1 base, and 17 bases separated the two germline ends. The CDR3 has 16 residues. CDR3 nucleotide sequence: TGCGCCAGCAGCACCACTTGGACATCCCCCCAAGAGACCCAGTACTTC. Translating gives CASSTTWTSPQETQYF.

CDR3 loop: CASSLKGGGEQYF. CDR3 nucleotide sequence: TGTGCCAGCAGCTTAAAGGGAGGGGGCGAGCAGTACTTC. The chain couples TRBV7-9 to TRBJ2-7; D might be TRBD2 (7 bases). In germline, CDR1 is SEHNR, CDR2 FQNEAQ (reference sequence). This CDR3 is 13 amino acids long. Trimming removed 2 bases from V and 6 bases from J, with 11 bases in between.

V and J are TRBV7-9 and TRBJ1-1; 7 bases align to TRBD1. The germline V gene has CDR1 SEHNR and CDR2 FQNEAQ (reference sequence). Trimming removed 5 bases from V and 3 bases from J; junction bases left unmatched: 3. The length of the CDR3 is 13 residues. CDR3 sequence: CASSQGQHTEAFF. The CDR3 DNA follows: TGTGCCAGCAGCCAGGGACAGCACACTGAAGCTTTCTTT.

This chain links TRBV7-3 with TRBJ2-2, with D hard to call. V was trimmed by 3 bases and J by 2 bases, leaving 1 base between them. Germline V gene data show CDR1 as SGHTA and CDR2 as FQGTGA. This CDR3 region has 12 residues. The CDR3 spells CASSFNTGELFF. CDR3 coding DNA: TGTGCCAGCAGCTTCAACACCGGGGAGCTGTTTTTT.

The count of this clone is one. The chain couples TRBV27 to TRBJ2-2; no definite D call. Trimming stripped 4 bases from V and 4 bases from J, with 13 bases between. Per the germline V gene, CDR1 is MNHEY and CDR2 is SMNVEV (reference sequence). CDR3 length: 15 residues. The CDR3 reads CASSSPRLPTGELFF. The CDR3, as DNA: TGTGCCAGCAGTTCCCCTCGACTCCCCACCGGGGAGCTGTTTTTT.

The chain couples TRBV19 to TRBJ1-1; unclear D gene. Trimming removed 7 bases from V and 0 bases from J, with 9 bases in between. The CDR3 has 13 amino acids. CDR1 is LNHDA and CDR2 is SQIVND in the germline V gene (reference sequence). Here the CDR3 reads CASTLGLNTEAFF. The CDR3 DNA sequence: TGTGCCAGTACTTTGGGATTGAACACTGAAGCTTTCTTT.

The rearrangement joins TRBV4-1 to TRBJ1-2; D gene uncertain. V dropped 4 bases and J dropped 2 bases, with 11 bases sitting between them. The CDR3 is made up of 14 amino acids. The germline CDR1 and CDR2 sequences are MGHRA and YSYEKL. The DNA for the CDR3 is TGCGCCAGCAGCCCCCGGGAGGGAAACTATGGCTACACCTTC. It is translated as CASSPREGNYGYTF.

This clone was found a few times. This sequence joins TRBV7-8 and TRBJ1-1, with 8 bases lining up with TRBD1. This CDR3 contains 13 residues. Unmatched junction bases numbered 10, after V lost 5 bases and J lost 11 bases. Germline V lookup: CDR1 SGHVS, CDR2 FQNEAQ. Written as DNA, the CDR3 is TGTGCCAGCAGCAAAACAGGGGGTGTGGAGGCTTTCTTT. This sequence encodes CASSKTGGVEAFF. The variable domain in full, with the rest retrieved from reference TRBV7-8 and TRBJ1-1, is GAGVSQSPRYKVAKRGQDVALRCDPISGHVSLFWYQQALGQGPEFLTYFQNEAQLDKSGLPSDRFFAERPEGSVSTLKIQRTQQEDSAVYLCASSKTGGVEAFFGQGTRLTVV.